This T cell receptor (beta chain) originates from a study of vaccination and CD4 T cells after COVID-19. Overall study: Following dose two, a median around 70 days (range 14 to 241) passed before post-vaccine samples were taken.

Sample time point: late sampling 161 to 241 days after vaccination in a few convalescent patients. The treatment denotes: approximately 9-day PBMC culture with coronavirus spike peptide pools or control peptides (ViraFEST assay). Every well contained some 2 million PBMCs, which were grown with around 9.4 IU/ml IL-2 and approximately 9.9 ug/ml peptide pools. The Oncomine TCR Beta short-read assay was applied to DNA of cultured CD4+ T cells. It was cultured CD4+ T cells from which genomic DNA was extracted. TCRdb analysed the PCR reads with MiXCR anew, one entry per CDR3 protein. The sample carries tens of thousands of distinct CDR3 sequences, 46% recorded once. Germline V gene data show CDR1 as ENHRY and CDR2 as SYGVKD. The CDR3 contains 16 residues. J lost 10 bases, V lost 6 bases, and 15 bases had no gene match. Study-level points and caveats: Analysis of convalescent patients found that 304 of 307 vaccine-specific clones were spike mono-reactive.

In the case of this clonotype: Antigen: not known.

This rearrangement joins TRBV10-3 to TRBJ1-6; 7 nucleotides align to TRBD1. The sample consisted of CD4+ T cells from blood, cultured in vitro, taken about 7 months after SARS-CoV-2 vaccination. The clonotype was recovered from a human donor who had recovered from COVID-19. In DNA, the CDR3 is TGTGCCATCAGGGACCCCAGCAGGGGGGACTTATCACCCCTCCACTTT. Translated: CAIRDPSRGDLSPLHF.